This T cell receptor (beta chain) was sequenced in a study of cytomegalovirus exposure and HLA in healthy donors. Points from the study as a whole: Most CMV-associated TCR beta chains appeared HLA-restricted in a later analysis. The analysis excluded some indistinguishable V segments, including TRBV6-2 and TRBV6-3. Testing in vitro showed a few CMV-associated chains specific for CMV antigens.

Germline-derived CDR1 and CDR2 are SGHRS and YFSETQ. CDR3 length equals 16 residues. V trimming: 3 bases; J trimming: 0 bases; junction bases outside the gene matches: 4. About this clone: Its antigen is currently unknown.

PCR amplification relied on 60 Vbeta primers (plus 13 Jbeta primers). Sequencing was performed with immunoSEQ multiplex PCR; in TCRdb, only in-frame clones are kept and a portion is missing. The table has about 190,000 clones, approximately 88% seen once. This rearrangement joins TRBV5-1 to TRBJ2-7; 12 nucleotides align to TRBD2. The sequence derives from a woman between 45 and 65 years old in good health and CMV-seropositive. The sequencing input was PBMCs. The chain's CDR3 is CASSSSSGGASYEQYF. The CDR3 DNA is TGCGCCAGCAGCTCCTCTAGCGGGGGGGCCTCCTACGAGCAGTACTTC.